A single sample gave rise to the 10 T cell receptor beta chains below, sequenced in a study of blood T cell repertoires in COVID-19. TCRdb's copy holds only in-frame clones and misses some; the assay was immunoSEQ multiplex PCR. Of over 200,000 clones in the sample, roughly 90% are singletons; the top ten hold roughly 2.5%. The specimen sequenced was peripheral blood. These receptors all come from a woman aged 55-69 years with acute or convalescent COVID-19.

The chain combines TRBV28 with TRBJ1-2; D is ambiguous. V gave up 1 base and J gave up 6 bases, with 21 bases separating them. This CDR3 spans 17 amino acids. Germline V gene data show CDR1 as MDHEN and CDR2 as SYDVKM. The CDR3 reads CASSLLGAWLERDGYTF. The CDR3 DNA reads TGTGCCAGCAGTTTATTAGGCGCTTGGTTGGAGAGAGATGGCTACACCTTC.

CDR3 in DNA: TGTGCCAGCAGTCCCCCGGACTACTATGGCTACACCTTC. This gives the protein CASSPPDYYGYTF. The V and J genes are TRBV28 and TRBJ1-2; D gene ambiguous. Per germline, CDR1 MDHEN and CDR2 SYDVKM. This CDR3 has 13 amino acids. V dropped 5 bases and J dropped 3 bases, with 10 bases sitting between them.

The chain combines TRBV2 with TRBJ1-1; D is perhaps TRBD1 (6 bases). Germline-derived CDR1 and CDR2 are SNHLY and FYNNEI. CDR3 length: 12 amino acids. Trimming took off 4 bases at V and 5 bases at J, with 8 bases between the two ends. CDR3 amino acids: CASSGRGTEAFF. CDR3 DNA: TGTGCCAGCAGTGGCAGGGGAACTGAAGCTTTCTTT.

The V call is TRBV19, the J call TRBJ1-1; TRBD1 might be the D (6 bases). V lost 5 bases and J 5 bases, leaving 15 bases between the germline ends. CDR1 LNHDA and CDR2 SQIVND come from the germline V gene (reference sequence). CDR3 size: 14 residues. CDR3 region: CASSLETGGTEAFF. The CDR3 DNA reads as TGTGCCAGTAGTCTCGAGACAGGAGGTACTGAAGCTTTCTTT.

The chain employs TRBV10-1 and TRBJ2-3; TRBD2 aligns across 8 bases. V lost 0 bases and J lost 6; bases outside the gene matches: 8. The CDR3 is made up of 16 amino acids. Germline CDR1 WNHNN, CDR2 SYGVQD (reference sequence). CDR3 loop: CASSESGTRARDTQYF. CDR3 bases: TGCGCCAGCAGTGAGTCGGGGACTAGGGCCCGGGATACGCAGTATTTT.

V is TRBV5-1 and J is TRBJ2-7, with 10 bases aligning to TRBD1. The germline gives CDR1 SGHRS, CDR2 YFSETQ. The V and J ends lost 4 bases and 3 bases, in that order; junction bases with no gene match: 7. The CDR3 contains 15 residues. The CDR3 loop is CASSTGQGGIYEQYF. CDR3 DNA sequence: TGCGCCAGCAGCACAGGACAGGGGGGTATCTACGAGCAGTACTTC.

The V gene is TRBV7-3, the J gene TRBJ1-2; TRBD1 agrees at 12 bases. The CDR3 sequence is 18 residues long. Germline lookup yields CDR1 SGHTA and CDR2 FQGTGA. J was trimmed by 4 bases and V by 5 bases; bases with no gene match: 14. CDR3 sequence reads: CASSMLRDRGRLLYGYTF. The CDR3 bases are TGTGCCAGCAGCATGCTTCGGGACAGGGGGCGCCTCCTCTATGGCTACACCTTC.

The gene calls are TRBV13 and TRBJ1-6; TRBD1 agrees at 8 bases. The CDR3 is 15 amino acids. V lost 4 bases to trimming and J lost 8 bases; unmatched junction nucleotides: 7. CDR1 and CDR2 (germline): PRHDT, FYEKMQ (reference sequence). CDR3 sequence: CASSSRDRSYSPLHF. CDR3 sequence (DNA): TGTGCCAGCAGCTCCCGGGACAGGTCCTATTCACCCCTCCACTTT.

In this sample, this clone turned up once. V gene TRBV5-1 combines with J gene TRBJ1-3; 10 bases are a match to TRBD1. CDR1 and CDR2 (germline): SGHRS, YFSETQ. The V segment lost 4 bases and the J segment 4 bases; nucleotides outside the gene matches: 5. The CDR3 has 15 residues. CDR3 sequence (DNA): TGCGCCAGCAGCGGACCGGGACAGGGGGGAAACACCATATATTTT. This sequence encodes CASSGPGQGGNTIYF.

The rearrangement joins TRBV19 to TRBJ1-1, with a weak D call TRBD1 (6 bases). Germline V gene lookup returns CDR1 LNHDA and CDR2 SQIVND (reference sequence). The CDR3 sequence is 14 residues long. Trimming pared 6 bases from V and 3 bases from J, leaving 14 bases between. The CDR3 region is CASRRSPGDTEAFF. CDR3 nucleotide sequence: TGTGCCAGTAGGCGCTCCCCAGGGGACACTGAAGCTTTCTTT.